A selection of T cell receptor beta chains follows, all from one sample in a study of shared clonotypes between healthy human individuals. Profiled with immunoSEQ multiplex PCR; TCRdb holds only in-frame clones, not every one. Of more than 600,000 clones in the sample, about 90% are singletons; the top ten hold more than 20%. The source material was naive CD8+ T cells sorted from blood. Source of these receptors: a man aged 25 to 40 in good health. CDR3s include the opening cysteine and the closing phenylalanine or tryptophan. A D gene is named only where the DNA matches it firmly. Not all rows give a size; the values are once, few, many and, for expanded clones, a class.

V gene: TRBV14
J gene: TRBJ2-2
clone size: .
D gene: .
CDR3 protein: CASSHLSTGELFF
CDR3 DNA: TGTGCCAGCAGCCACTTGTCCACCGGGGAGCTGTTTTTT

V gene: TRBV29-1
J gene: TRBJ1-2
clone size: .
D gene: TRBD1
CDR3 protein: CSVEPGGSYGYTF
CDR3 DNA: TGCAGCGTTGAACCAGGGGGGTCCTATGGCTACACCTTC

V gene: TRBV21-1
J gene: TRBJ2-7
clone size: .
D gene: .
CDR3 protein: CASSKVAGGFPYEQYF
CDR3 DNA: TGTGCCAGCAGCAAAGTTGCGGGAGGCTTTCCCTACGAGCAGTACTTC

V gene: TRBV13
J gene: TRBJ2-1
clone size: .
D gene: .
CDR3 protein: CASSLGGDGYNEQFF
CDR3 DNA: TGTGCCAGCAGCTTAGGGGGAGACGGATACAATGAGCAGTTCTTC

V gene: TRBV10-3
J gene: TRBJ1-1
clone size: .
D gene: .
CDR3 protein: CAISDRDSGNTEAFF
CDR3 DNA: TGTGCCATCAGTGACCGGGATTCGGGGAACACTGAAGCTTTCTTT

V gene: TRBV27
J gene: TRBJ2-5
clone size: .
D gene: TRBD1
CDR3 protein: CASSPRDRGQETQYF
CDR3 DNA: TGTGCCAGCAGCCCCCGGGACAGGGGACAAGAGACCCAGTACTTC

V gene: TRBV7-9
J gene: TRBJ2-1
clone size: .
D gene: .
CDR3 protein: CASSNTTPTYNEQFF
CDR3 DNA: TGTGCCAGCAGCAACACTACTCCAACCTACAATGAGCAGTTCTTC

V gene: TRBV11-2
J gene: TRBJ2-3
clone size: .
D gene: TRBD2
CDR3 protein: CASRPLAGGPKDTQYF
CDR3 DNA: TGTGCCAGCAGGCCACTAGCGGGAGGGCCTAAGGATACGCAGTATTTT

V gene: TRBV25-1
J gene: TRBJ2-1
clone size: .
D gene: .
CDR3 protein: CASSEPDIYEQFF
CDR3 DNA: TGTGCCAGCAGTGAACCAGACATCTATGAGCAGTTCTTC

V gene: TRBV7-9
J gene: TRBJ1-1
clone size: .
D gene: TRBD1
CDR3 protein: CASSLVGQVTEAFF
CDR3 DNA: TGTGCCAGCAGCTTAGTGGGACAGGTAACTGAAGCTTTCTTT

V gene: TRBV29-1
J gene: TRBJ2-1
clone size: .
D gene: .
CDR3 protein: CSVEAASALEQFF
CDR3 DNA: TGCAGCGTTGAAGCAGCAAGTGCTTTAGAGCAGTTCTTC

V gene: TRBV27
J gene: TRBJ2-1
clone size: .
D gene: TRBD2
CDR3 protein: CASSLSLVLADIGRQFF
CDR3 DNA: TGTGCCAGCAGTCTCTCATTAGTACTAGCGGATATCGGACGGCAGTTCTTC

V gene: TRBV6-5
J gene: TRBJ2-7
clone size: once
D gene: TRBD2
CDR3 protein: CASSWSGGMYEQYF
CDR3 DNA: TGTGCCAGCAGTTGGTCGGGAGGGATGTACGAGCAGTACTTC

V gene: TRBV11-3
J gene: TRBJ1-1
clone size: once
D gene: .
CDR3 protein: CASSLRVGDEAFF
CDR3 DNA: TGTGCCAGCAGCCTTAGGGTGGGAGATGAAGCTTTCTTT

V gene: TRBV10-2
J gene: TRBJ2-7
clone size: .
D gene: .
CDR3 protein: CASKAGAYEQYF
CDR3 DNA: TGCGCCAGCAAGGCAGGGGCTTACGAGCAGTACTTC

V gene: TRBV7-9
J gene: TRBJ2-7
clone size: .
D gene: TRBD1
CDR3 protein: CASSPPTGGYEQYF
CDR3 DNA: TGTGCCAGCAGCCCACCCACAGGGGGCTACGAGCAGTACTTC

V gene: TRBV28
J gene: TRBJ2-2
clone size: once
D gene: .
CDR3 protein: CASSLKFRGDRDTGELFF
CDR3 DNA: TGTGCCAGCAGTTTAAAATTTCGGGGAGACAGAGACACCGGGGAGCTGTTTTTT

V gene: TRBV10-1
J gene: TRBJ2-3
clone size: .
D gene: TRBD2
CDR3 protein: CASSGPGLGVDTQYF
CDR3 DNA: TGCGCCAGCAGTGGTCCGGGACTAGGGGTGGATACGCAGTATTTT

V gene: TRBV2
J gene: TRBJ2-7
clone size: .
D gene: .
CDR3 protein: CASSPGGTEAYEQYF
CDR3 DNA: TGTGCCAGCTCACCCGGGGGGACAGAGGCCTACGAGCAGTACTTC

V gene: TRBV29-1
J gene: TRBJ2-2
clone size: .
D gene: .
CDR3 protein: CSARTTGELFF
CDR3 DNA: TGCAGCGCTAGGACAACCGGGGAGCTGTTTTTT

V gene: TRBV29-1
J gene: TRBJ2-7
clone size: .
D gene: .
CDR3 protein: CSVGTERIYEQYF
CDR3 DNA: TGCAGCGTTGGAACGGAGAGAATATACGAGCAGTACTTC

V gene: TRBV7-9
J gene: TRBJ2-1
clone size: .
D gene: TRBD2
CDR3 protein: CASSPSGRDEQFF
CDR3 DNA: TGTGCCAGCAGCCCCAGCGGGAGGGATGAGCAGTTCTTC

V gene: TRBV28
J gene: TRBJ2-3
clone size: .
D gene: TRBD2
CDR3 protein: CASSSNTLAGGPDTQYF
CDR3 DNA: TGTGCCAGCAGTTCTAACACCCTAGCGGGAGGGCCAGATACGCAGTATTTT

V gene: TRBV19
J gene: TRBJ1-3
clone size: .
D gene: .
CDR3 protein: CASASGPGNTIYF
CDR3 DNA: TGTGCCAGTGCTTCGGGACCTGGAAACACCATATATTTT

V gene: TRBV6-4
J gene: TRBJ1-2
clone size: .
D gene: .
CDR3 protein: CASSDSGASARDGYTF
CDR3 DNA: TGTGCCAGCAGTGACTCCGGGGCCTCGGCGAGAGATGGCTACACCTTC

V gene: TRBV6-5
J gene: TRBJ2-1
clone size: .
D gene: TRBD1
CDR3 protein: CASSYLTGVENEQFF
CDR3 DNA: TGTGCCAGCAGTTATTTAACAGGGGTGGAAAATGAGCAGTTCTTC